The T cell receptor (beta chain) under discussion was sequenced for a study of T cell responses to AZD1222 COVID-19 vaccine. Across the study: Second-dose timings of about 4 or about 12 weeks were pooled.

V lost 5 bases and J lost 4, with 9 bases in between. The CDR3 length is 12 residues. Germline CDR1 SGHNT, CDR2 YYREEE (reference sequence). Assay used: immunoSEQ multiplex PCR; TCRdb lists only in-frame clones, some missing. The sample holds about 180,000 clones; around 94% are singletons and the top ten take about 2.8%. Note on this clone: Antigen unknown.

Study observations and caveats: At 160-218 and 743-854, vaccine-associated CD4 TCRs were dominant, and they spanned spike. Just 5 to 7 people given AZD1222 tested seropositive at baseline. The donors showed a predominance of white British ancestry and of females, with possible underestimation of clonal diversity.

The sample here was peripheral blood, taken on day 0 of AZD1222 vaccination. The TCR was taken from an adult in good health. V is TRBV5-4 and J is TRBJ1-1; D is unclear. The CDR3 DNA is TGTGCCAGCAGTTCGGATTTCACTGAAGCTTTCTTT. This encodes CASSSDFTEAFF.